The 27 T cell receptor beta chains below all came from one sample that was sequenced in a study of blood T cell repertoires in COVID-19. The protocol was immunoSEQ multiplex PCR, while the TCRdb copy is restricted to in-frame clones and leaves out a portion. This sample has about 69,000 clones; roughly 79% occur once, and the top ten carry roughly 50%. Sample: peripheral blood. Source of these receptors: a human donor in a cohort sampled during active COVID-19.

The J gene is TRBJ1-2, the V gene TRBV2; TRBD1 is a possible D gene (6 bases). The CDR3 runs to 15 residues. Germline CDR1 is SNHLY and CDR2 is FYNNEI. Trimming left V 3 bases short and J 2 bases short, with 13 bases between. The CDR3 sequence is CASSEGAGPNYGYTF. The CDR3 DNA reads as TGTGCCAGCAGTGAGGGGGCGGGCCCCAACTATGGCTACACCTTC.

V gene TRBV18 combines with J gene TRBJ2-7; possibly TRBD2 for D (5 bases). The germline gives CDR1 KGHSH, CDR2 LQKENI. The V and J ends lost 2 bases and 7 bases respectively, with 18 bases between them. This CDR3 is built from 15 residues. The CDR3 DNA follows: TGTGCCAGCTCACCATCACGGGGAGCACTCGGGGAGCAGTACTTC. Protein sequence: CASSPSRGALGEQYF.

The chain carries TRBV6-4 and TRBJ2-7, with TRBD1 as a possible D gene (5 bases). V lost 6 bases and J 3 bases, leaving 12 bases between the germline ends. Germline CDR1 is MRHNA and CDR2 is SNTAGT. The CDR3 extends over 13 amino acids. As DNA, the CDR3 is TGTGCCAGCAGCCAAGGGGTAGGCTACGAGCAGTACTTC. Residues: CASSQGVGYEQYF.

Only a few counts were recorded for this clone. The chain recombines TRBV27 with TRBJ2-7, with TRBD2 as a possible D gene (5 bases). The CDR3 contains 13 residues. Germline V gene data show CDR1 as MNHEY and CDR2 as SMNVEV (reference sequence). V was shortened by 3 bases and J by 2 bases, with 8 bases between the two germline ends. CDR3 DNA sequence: TGTGCCAGCAGTTTCACCGGGACCTACGAGCAGTACTTC. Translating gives CASSFTGTYEQYF.

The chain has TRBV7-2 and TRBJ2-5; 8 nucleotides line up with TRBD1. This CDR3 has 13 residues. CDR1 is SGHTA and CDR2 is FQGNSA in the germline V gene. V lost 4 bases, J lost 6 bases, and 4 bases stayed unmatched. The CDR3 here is CASSSDRVKTQYF. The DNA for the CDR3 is TGTGCCAGCAGCTCGGACAGGGTAAAGACCCAGTACTTC.

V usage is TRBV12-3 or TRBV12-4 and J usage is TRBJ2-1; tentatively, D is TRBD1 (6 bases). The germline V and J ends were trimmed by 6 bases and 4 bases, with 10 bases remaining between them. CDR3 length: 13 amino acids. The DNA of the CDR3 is TGTGCCAGCAGCCGTGGACAGTACAATGAGCAGTTCTTC. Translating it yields CASSRGQYNEQFF.

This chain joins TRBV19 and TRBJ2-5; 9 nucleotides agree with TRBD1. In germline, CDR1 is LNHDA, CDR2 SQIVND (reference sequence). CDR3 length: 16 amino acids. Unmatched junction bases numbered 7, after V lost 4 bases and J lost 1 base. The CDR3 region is CASSTTGGSIQETQYF. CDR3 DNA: TGTGCCAGTAGTACAACAGGGGGCTCAATCCAAGAGACCCAGTACTTC.

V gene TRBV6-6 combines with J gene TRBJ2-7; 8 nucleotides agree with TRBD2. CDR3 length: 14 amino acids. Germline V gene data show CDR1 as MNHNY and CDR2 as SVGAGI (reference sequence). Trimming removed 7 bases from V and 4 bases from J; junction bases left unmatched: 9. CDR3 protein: CASNGGGLSYEQYF. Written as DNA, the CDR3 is TGTGCCAGCAACGGGGGGGGACTCTCGTACGAGCAGTACTTC.

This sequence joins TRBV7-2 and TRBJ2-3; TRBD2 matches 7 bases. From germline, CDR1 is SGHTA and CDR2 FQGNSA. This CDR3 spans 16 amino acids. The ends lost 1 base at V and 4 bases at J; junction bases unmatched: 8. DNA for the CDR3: TGTGCCAGCAGCTTAGGTGGTGGGAGGGCCGCAGATACGCAGTATTTT. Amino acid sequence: CASSLGGGRAADTQYF.

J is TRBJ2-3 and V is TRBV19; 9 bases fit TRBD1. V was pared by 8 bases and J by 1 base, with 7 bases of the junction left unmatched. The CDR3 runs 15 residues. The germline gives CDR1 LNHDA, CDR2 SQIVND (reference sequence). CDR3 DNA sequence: TGTGCCAGTGGTCAGGGACAGGGACGCACAGATACGCAGTATTTT. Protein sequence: CASGQGQGRTDTQYF.

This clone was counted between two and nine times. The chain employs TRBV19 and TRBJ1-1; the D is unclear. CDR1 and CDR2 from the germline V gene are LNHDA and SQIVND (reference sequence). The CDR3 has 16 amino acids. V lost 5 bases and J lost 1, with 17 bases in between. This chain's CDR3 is CASSPHSRPTNTEAFF. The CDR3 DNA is TGTGCCAGTAGTCCCCACAGCCGCCCAACGAACACTGAAGCTTTCTTT.

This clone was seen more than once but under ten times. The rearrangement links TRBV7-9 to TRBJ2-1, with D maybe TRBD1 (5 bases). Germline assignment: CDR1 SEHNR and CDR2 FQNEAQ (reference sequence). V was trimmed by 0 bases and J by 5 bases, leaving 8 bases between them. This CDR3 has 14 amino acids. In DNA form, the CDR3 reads TGTGCCAGCAGCTTAGCGATAGGGGACAATGAGCAGTTCTTC. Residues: CASSLAIGDNEQFF.

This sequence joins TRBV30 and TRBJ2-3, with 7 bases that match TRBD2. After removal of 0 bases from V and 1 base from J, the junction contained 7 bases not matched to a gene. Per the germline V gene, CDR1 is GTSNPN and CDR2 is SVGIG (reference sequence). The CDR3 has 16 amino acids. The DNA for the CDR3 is TGTGCCTGGAGTGTACGGGGGGTGTCGGGCACAGATACGCAGTATTTT. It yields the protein CAWSVRGVSGTDTQYF.

The DNA of the CDR3 is TGTGCCAGCAGCGCCAGCGACTACTCCTACAATGAGCAGTTCTTC. This gives the protein CASSASDYSYNEQFF. This chain links TRBV9 with TRBJ2-1; a possible D gene is TRBD2 (5 bases). The CDR3 is 15 amino acids. V gave up 3 bases and J gave up 0 bases, with 10 bases separating them. Germline CDR1 is SGDLS and CDR2 is YYNGEE. Full variable domain (remainder filled in from reference TRBV9 and TRBJ2-1): DSGVTQTPKHLITATGQRVTLRCSPRSGDLSVYWYQQSLDQGLQFLIQYYNGEERAKGNILERFSAQQFPDLHSELNLSSLELGDSALYFCASSASDYSYNEQFFGPGTRLTVL.

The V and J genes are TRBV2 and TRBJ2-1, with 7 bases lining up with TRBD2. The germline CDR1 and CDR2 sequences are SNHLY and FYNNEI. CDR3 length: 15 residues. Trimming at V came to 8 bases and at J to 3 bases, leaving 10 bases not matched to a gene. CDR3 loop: CASRGGVEHYNEQFF. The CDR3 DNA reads TGTGCCAGCCGCGGGGGTGTCGAGCACTACAATGAGCAGTTCTTC.

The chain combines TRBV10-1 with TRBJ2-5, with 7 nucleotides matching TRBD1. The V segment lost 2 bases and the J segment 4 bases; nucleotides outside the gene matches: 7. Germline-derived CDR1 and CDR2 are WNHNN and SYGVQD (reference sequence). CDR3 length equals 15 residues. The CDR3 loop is CASSEEGQLPETQYF. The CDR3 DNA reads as TGCGCCAGCAGTGAGGAGGGACAGCTTCCAGAGACCCAGTACTTC.

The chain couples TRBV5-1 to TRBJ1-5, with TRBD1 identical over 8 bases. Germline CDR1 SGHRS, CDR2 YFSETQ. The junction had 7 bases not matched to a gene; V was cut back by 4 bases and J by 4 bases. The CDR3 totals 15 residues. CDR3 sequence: CASSPGQATNQPQHF. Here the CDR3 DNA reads TGCGCCAGCAGCCCGGGACAGGCTACGAATCAGCCCCAGCATTTT.

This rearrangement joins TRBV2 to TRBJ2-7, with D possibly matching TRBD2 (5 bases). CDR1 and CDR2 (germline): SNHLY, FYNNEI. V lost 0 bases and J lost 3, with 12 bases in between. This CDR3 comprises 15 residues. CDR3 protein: CASSEARSGLYEQYF. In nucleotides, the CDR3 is TGTGCCAGCAGTGAAGCCCGGTCCGGACTCTACGAGCAGTACTTC.

The CDR3 sequence: CASSTGAGNYGYTF. DNA for the CDR3: TGTGCCAGCAGCACGGGTGCCGGGAACTATGGCTACACCTTC. This chain links TRBV28 with TRBJ1-2; D is unclear. Trimming stripped 6 bases from V and 2 bases from J, with 13 bases between. Germline V gives CDR1 MDHEN, CDR2 SYDVKM. The CDR3 runs 14 residues.

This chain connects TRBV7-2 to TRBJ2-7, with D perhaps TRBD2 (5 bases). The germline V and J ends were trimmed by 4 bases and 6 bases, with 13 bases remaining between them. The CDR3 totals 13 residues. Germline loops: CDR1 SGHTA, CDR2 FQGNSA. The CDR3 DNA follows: TGTGCCAGCAGCTCCCAAGTGGGAGCCGAGCAGTACTTC. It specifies CASSSQVGAEQYF.

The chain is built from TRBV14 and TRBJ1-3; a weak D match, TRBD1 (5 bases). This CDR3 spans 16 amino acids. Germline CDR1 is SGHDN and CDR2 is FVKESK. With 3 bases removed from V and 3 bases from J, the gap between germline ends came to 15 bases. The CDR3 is CASSHRQFGYGNTIYF. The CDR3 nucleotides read TGTGCCAGCAGCCACCGACAGTTCGGTTATGGAAACACCATATATTTT.

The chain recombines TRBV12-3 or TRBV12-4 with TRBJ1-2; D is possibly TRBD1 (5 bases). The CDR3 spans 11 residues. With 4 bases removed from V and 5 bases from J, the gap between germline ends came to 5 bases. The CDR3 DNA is TGTGCCAGCAGTTCAGGGTATGGCTACACCTTC. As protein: CASSSGYGYTF.

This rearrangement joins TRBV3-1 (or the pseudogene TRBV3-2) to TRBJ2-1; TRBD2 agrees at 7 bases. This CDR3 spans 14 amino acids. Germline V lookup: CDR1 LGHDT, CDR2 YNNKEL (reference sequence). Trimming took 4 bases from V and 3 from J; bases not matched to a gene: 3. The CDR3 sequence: CASSRLASYNEQFF. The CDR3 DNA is TGTGCCAGCAGCCGACTAGCAAGCTACAATGAGCAGTTCTTC.

CDR3 region: CASSEATGTDTQYF. The CDR3 coding sequence is TGTGCCAGCAGTGAGGCCACGGGCACAGATACGCAGTATTTT. V gene TRBV28 combines with J gene TRBJ2-3; D ambiguous. Germline-derived CDR1 and CDR2 are MDHEN and SYDVKM. The CDR3 is 14 amino acids. The V and J ends lost 5 bases and 1 base respectively, with 10 bases between them.

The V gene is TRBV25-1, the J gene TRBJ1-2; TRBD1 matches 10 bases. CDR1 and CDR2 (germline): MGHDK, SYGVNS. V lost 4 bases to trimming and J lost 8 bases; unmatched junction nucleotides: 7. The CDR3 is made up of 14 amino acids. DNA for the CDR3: TGTGCCAGCAGTGCCTCCGGGACAGGGGACGGCTACACCTTC. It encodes CASSASGTGDGYTF.

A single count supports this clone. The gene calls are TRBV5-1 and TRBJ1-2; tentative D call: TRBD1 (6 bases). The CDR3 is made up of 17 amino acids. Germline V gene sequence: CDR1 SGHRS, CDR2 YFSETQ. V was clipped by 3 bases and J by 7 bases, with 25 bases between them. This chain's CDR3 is CASSSLTGTPVGLGYTF. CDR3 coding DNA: TGCGCCAGCAGCTCTCTAACCGGGACACCAGTCGGTCTTGGCTACACCTTC.

The CDR3 DNA follows: TGTGCCAGCAGCCAGCGGGGTGGACTAGCGGGAGGAGATACGCAGTATTTT. Translated: CASSQRGGLAGGDTQYF. The V and J genes are TRBV7-2 and TRBJ2-3; 14 nucleotides align to TRBD2. Germline V gene data show CDR1 as SGHTA and CDR2 as FQGNSA. V was clipped by 5 bases and J by 5 bases; unmatched bases: 9. The CDR3 is 17 amino acids.